These 8 T cell receptor beta chains came from one sample sequenced in a study of blood T cell repertoires in COVID-19. The assay was immunoSEQ multiplex PCR, and TCRdb's table has in-frame clones only and misses some. The sample consists of roughly 200,000 clones, approximately 90% of them appearing once. Sequenced: peripheral blood. These receptor sequences come from a man aged 40-55 years with active or convalescent COVID-19.

The CDR3 is CASSLTHNMNTEAFF. In nucleotides, the CDR3 is TGTGCCAGCAGCCTGACACATAACATGAACACTGAAGCTTTCTTT. The V and J genes are TRBV7-8 and TRBJ1-1; D gene unclear. The CDR3 extends over 15 amino acids. Trimming cost V 5 bases and J 0 bases, with 13 bases left between them. Germline-derived CDR1 and CDR2 are SGHVS and FQNEAQ. Full variable domain (missing parts from reference TRBV7-8 and TRBJ1-1): GAGVSQSPRYKVAKRGQDVALRCDPISGHVSLFWYQQALGQGPEFLTYFQNEAQLDKSGLPSDRFFAERPEGSVSTLKIQRTQQEDSAVYLCASSLTHNMNTEAFFGQGTRLTVV.

This clone occurred a few times. The rearrangement links TRBV12-3 or TRBV12-4 to TRBJ2-7; TRBD1 is a possible D gene (6 bases). There are 13 residues in the CDR3. Trimming took off 8 bases at V and 2 bases at J, with 13 bases between the two ends. Here the CDR3 DNA reads TGTGCCAGCTCCAGGGGCATAACCTACGAGCAGTACTTC. Its protein is CASSRGITYEQYF.

The table lists this clone with a count of one. The genes are TRBV11-3 and TRBJ2-3; 7 bases agree with TRBD1. The CDR3 is made up of 14 amino acids. Germline lookup yields CDR1 SGHNT and CDR2 YENEEA. Trimming cost V 2 bases and J 4 bases; bases outside gene matches: 3. The CDR3 here is CASSLRGRADTQYF. CDR3 in DNA: TGTGCCAGCAGCTTAAGGGGGCGGGCAGATACGCAGTATTTT.

The chain uses TRBV7-9 and TRBJ1-4, with unresolved D. Germline V gene sequence: CDR1 SEHNR, CDR2 FQNEAQ (reference sequence). This CDR3 is 15 amino acids long. V lost 1 base and J lost 4, with 10 bases in between. This CDR3 reads CASSLGEGINEKLFF. Here the CDR3 DNA reads TGTGCCAGCAGCTTAGGGGAGGGAATTAATGAAAAACTGTTTTTT.

V and J are TRBV21-1 and TRBJ1-5. TRBV21-1 is described as a pseudogene. This CDR3 comprises 14 residues. CDR3 protein: CASNPRERRQPQHF. The CDR3 coding sequence is TGTGCCAGCAACCCCCGGGAGCGACGACAGCCCCAGCATTTT.

This rearrangement joins TRBV19 to TRBJ1-1; 7 bases match TRBD1. CDR1 LNHDA and CDR2 SQIVND come from the germline V gene (reference sequence). This CDR3 is built from 14 residues. With V trimmed by 7 bases and J by 0 bases, 5 bases remained unmatched. The CDR3 sequence is CASNQDRVNTEAFF. The CDR3, as DNA: TGTGCCAGTAACCAAGACAGGGTGAACACTGAAGCTTTCTTT.

The chain employs TRBV19 and TRBJ2-2; D may be TRBD2 (7 bases). Germline values: CDR1 LNHDA, CDR2 SQIVND (reference sequence). The CDR3 sequence is 17 residues long. V was clipped by 3 bases and J by 5 bases, with 19 bases between them. CDR3 amino acids: CASSIISGGVKTGELFF. CDR3 coding DNA: TGTGCCAGTAGTATTATTTCGGGGGGCGTTAAAACCGGGGAGCTGTTTTTT.

The V call is TRBV6-6, the J call TRBJ1-3, with unresolved D. The CDR3 loop spans 14 amino acids. Germline assignment: CDR1 MNHNY and CDR2 SVGAGI (reference sequence). V was pared by 6 bases and J by 0 bases, with 9 bases between. CDR3 amino acids: CASRIRDSGNTIYF. The CDR3 DNA follows: TGTGCCAGCAGAATACGAGACTCTGGAAACACCATATATTTT.